This T cell receptor (beta chain) was identified in a study of T cell responses to AZD1222 COVID-19 vaccine. This CDR3 has 15 amino acids. V was pared by 3 bases and J by 1 base, with 10 bases between. Per germline, CDR1 PRHDT and CDR2 FYEKMQ (reference sequence). Sequenced by immunoSEQ multiplex PCR; TCRdb stores in-frame clones only, minus some. The repertoire holds tens of thousands of clones, with 75% to 80% as singletons. A note on this clone: The antigen is not known.

Study observations and caveats: Epitopes outside B.1.351 and B.1.1.7 mutated regions reportedly drew nearly half of spike TCRs. Only a handful of people who got AZD1222 tested seropositive at baseline. Donors skewed white British and female; clonal diversity was possibly underestimated.

The material sequenced was peripheral blood, taken 28 days after the second AZD1222 dose. The chain combines TRBV13 with TRBJ1-3; the D is unclear. The TCR originated in an adult who received the AZD1222 COVID-19 vaccine. In DNA form, the CDR3 reads TGTGCCAGCAGCTTTCTGTGGAATTCTGGAAACACCATATATTTT. Amino acid sequence: CASSFLWNSGNTIYF.